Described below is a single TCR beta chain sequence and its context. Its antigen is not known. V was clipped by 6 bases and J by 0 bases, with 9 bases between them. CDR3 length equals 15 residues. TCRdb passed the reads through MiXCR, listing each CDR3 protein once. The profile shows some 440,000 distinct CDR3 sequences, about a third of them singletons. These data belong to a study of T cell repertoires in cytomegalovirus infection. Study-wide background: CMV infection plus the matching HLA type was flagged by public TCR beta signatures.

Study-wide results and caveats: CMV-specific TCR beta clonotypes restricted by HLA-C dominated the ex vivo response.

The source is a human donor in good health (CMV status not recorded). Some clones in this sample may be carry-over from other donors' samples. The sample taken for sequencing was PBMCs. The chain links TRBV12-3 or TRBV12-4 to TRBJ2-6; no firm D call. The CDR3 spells CASRPPYSGANVLTF. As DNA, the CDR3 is TGTGCCAGCAGGCCACCCTACTCTGGGGCCAACGTCCTGACTTTC.